Listed below are T cell receptor beta chains from one sample, sequenced in a study of early T cells in non-severe SARS-CoV-2 infection. TCRdb called the 5' RACE reads again in MiXCR, with one record for every CDR3 protein. This table has more than 80,000 distinct CDR3 sequences, 9.5% to 11% appearing once. The sequencing input was whole blood. The receptor set was obtained from an adult who was a healthcare worker with PCR-confirmed SARS-CoV-2 infection or an uninfected control (not recorded which). Both conserved end residues are part of each CDR3. A D gene is named only where the DNA matches it firmly. A row's size may be missing; if present it is once, few, many or a size class.

clone size	D gene	J gene	CDR3 length	V gene	CDR3 DNA	CDR3 protein
many	TRBD2	TRBJ2-5	16	TRBV6-1	TGTGCCAGCAGTCGATTCGGGACTAGCGACCAAGAGACCCAGTACTTC	CASSRFGTSDQETQYF
many	-	TRBJ2-3	14	TRBV6-5	TGTGCCAGCAGCCCCGGGAGCGGGCCAGATACGCAGTATTTT	CASSPGSGPDTQYF
few	-	TRBJ1-6	15	TRBV27	TGTGCCAGCAGTTTGACAGGCTCCTATAATTCACCCCTCCACTTT	CASSLTGSYNSPLHF
-	-	TRBJ1-1	12	TRBV6-1	TGTGCCAGCATCATGGGCGGTACTGAAGCTTTCTTT	CASIMGGTEAFF
few	TRBD1	TRBJ2-7	15	TRBV5-5	TGTGCCAGCAGCTTAACCGGGACAGACTCCTACGAGCAGTACTTC	CASSLTGTDSYEQYF
many	TRBD1	TRBJ2-7	17	TRBV2	TGTGCCAGCAGTGAAGCGGGGGGGACAGGGGACTCCTACGAGCAGTACTTC	CASSEAGGTGDSYEQYF
many	-	TRBJ2-1	13	TRBV20-1	TGCAGTGCTAAAGCGGGTATATACAATGAGCAGTTCTTC	CSAKAGIYNEQFF
many	-	TRBJ2-1	17	TRBV19	TGTGCCAGTAGTATGATGGGGACACCCTTTATCTACAATGAGCAGTTCTTC	CASSMMGTPFIYNEQFF
-	TRBD2	TRBJ2-2	17	TRBV7-2	TGTGCCAGCAGCTTATCAATAAGGCGGGGGGCCACCGGGGAGCTGTTTTTT	CASSLSIRRGATGELFF
few	-	TRBJ1-2	12	TRBV14	TGTGCCAGCAGCCAAGAAAGGTTTGGCTACACCTTC	CASSQERFGYTF
few	TRBD1	TRBJ1-2	15	TRBV7-6	TGTGCCAGCAGCCCGGGGACAGTTAAGGGCGATGGCTACACCTTC	CASSPGTVKGDGYTF
few	TRBD1	TRBJ2-7	14	TRBV7-8	TGTGCCAGCAGCTCGGGACAGGGGCCCTACGAGCAGTACTTC	CASSSGQGPYEQYF